This T cell receptor beta chain was captured by sequencing in a study of cytomegalovirus exposure and HLA in healthy donors. Looking at the study overall: There were under 130 million unique TCR beta sequences, drawn from about 180 million T cells, in an earlier analysis. The study's findings and limits: TRBV6-2, TRBV6-3 and some other V segments were unresolvable in 87-base-pair reads.

This PCR relied on a set of 60 Vbeta primers and 13 Jbeta primers. TCRdb's table, derived via immunoSEQ multiplex PCR, lists solely in-frame clones and lacks some. The sample has 150,000 to 200,000 clones; over 70% are singletons. As concerns this clone: What it recognizes is unknown.

V dropped 4 bases and J dropped 6 bases, with 15 bases sitting between them. CDR1 SGHRS and CDR2 YFSETQ come from the germline V gene. CDR3 size: 14 residues. The V gene is TRBV5-1, the J gene TRBJ2-3; TRBD1 might be the D (6 bases). Material: PBMCs. The TCR sequence derives from a woman between 18 and 29 years old in good health and CMV-seropositive. CDR3: CASSQWGQGDTQYF. CDR3 bases: TGCGCCAGCAGCCAATGGGGGCAGGGTGATACGCAGTATTTT.